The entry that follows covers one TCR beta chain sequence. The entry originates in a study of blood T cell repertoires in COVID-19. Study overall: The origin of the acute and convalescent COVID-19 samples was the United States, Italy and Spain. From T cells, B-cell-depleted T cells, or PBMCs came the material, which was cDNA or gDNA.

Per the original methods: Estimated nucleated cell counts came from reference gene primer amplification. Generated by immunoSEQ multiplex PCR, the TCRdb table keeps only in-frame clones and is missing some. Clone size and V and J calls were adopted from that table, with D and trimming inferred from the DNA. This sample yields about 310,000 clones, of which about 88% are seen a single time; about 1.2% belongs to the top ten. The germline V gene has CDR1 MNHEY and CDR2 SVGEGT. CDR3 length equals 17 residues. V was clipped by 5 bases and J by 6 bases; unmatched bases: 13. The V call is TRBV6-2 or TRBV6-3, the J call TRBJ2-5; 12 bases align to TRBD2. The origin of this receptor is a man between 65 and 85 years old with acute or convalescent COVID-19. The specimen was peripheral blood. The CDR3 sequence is CASSSWLAGGPSKTQYF. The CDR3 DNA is TGTGCCAGCAGTAGCTGGCTAGCGGGGGGGCCATCAAAGACCCAGTACTTC.